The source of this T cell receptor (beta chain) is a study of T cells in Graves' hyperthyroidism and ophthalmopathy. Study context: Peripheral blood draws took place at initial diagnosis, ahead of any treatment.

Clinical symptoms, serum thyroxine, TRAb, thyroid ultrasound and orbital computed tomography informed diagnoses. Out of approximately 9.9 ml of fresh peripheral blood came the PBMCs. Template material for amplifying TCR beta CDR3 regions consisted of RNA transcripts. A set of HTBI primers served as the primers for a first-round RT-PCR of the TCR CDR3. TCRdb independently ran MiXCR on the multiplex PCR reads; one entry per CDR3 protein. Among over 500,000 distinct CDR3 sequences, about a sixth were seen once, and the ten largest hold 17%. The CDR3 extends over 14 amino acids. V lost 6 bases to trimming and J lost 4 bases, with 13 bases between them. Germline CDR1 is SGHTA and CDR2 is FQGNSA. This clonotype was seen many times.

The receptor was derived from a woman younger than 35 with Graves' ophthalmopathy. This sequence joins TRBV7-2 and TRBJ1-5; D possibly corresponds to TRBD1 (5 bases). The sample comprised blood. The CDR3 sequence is CASSSQAVNQPQHF. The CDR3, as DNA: TGTGCCAGCAGTTCACAGGCCGTGAATCAGCCCCAGCATTTT. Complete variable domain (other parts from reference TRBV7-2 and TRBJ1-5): GAGVSQSPSNKVTEKGKDVELRCDPISGHTALYWYRQSLGQGLEFLIYFQGNSAPDKSGLPSDRFSAERTGGSVSTLTIQRTQQEDSAVYLCASSSQAVNQPQHFGDGTRLSIL.